These 18 T cell receptor beta chains originate from one sample sequenced in a study of regulatory T cells in long-lasting Graves disease. The sample's time point: newly diagnosed GD, antithyroid drugs for less than 3 months. From RNA extracted from PBMCs, the TCR library was made. Researchers made TCR beta libraries by using iRepertoire HTBI primers and running Arm-PCR on CDR3 regions. TCRdb processed the multiplex PCR reads anew with MiXCR; each CDR3 protein has one entry. The repertoire holds over 200,000 distinct CDR3 sequences, about 20% seen once, with 14% in the top ten. This sample also belongs to another study, concerning T cells in Graves' hyperthyroidism and ophthalmopathy.

The sample in question was peripheral blood mononuclear cells (PBMCs), obtained at new diagnosis, from a patient treated with antithyroid drugs. The source is a woman aged 25-40 years with Graves disease.

This clonotype came up many times. The CDR3 is CASGSLEVSPLHF. The CDR3 DNA follows: TGTGCCAGCGGCAGCTTGGAGGTTTCACCCCTCCACTTT. The chain links TRBV2 to TRBJ1-6; D uncertain. The CDR3 sequence is 13 residues long. Trimming shortened V by 8 bases and J by 9 bases, and 14 bases separated the two germline ends. CDR1 SNHLY and CDR2 FYNNEI come from the germline V gene.

This chain joins TRBV2 and TRBJ1-1, with 10 bases that match TRBD1. V shed 1 base and J 11 bases; nucleotides not matched to a gene: 7. The CDR3 length is 14 residues. Germline values: CDR1 SNHLY, CDR2 FYNNEI. CDR3 amino acids: CASSEGQGARNAFF. The CDR3 DNA reads as TGTGCCAGCAGTGAAGGACAGGGGGCGCGAAATGCTTTCTTT.

In its sample, this clonotype was seen many times. The V and J genes are TRBV27 and TRBJ2-7, with D maybe TRBD2 (7 bases). Trimming cost V 6 bases and J 2 bases, with 14 bases left between them. The CDR3 loop spans 14 amino acids. Germline CDR1 MNHEY, CDR2 SMNVEV (reference sequence). The CDR3 DNA sequence: TGTGCCAGCAGCTTAGGGGGGGGTCCCTACGAGCAGTACTTC. Translating gives CASSLGGGPYEQYF.

On this clonotype: A read error may be the cause here, since a much bigger clone is one base away. V gene TRBV2 combines with J gene TRBJ1-6; no clear D gene. CDR1 and CDR2 (germline): SNHLY, FYNNEI. With 2 bases removed from V and 6 bases from J, the gap between germline ends came to 14 bases. This CDR3 comprises 16 residues. The CDR3 nucleotides read TGTGCCAGCAGTGAATCCCTGGGTGGAGGTAATTCACCCCTCCACTTT. This encodes CASSESLGGGNSPLHF.

This clonotype was picked up many times. The rearrangement uses TRBV5-1 and TRBJ2-7; D ambiguous. Trimming pared 0 bases from V and 8 bases from J, leaving 12 bases between. Germline V lookup: CDR1 SGHRS, CDR2 YFSETQ. This CDR3 comprises 13 residues. The CDR3 loop is CASSLGFDGQQYF. The CDR3 DNA sequence: TGCGCCAGCAGCTTGGGCTTTGATGGACAGCAGTACTTC.

This clonotype was counted ten times or more. The chain combines TRBV27 with TRBJ1-2, with 9 bases lining up with TRBD1. The CDR3 sequence is 13 residues long. The V gene's germline CDR1 is MNHEY and CDR2 SMNVEV (reference sequence). With 8 bases clipped from V and 5 bases from J, the junction kept 6 bases outside the gene matches. CDR3 loop: CASGKGQGYGYTF. DNA of the CDR3: TGTGCCAGCGGGAAGGGACAGGGATATGGCTACACCTTC.

The chain has TRBV5-5 and TRBJ1-2; D perhaps matches TRBD1 (5 bases). The CDR3 is made up of 16 amino acids. The germline V gene encodes CDR1 SGHKS and CDR2 YYEKEE (reference sequence). Between the trimmed V and J ends, which lost 4 bases and 1 base, there was a span of 17 bases. The CDR3 region has the DNA TGTGCCAGCAGCCTGGCGGGGGGGATGGGTAACTATGGCTACACCTTC. Translated, it gives CASSLAGGMGNYGYTF. Combining the CDR3 with reference TRBV5-5 and TRBJ1-2 gives the whole variable domain DAGVTQSPTHLIKTRGQQVTLRCSPISGHKSVSWYQQVLGQGPQFIFQYYEKEERGRGNFPDRFSARQFPNYSSELNVNALLLGDSALYLCASSLAGGMGNYGYTFGSGTRLTVV.

The chain combines TRBV20-1 with TRBJ2-1, with 8 bases aligning to TRBD1. This CDR3 has 15 amino acids. Germline CDR1 and CDR2: DFQATT and SNEGSKA (reference sequence). J was trimmed by 6 bases and V by 4 bases; bases with no gene match: 11. CDR3 in amino acids: CSATRGTGGPNEQFF. The CDR3 DNA is TGCAGTGCTACCCGGGGGACAGGCGGGCCCAATGAGCAGTTCTTC.

This clonotype has a count of ten or more. This chain joins TRBV3-1 and TRBJ1-2; 7 bases are shared with TRBD1. This CDR3 contains 13 residues. The V gene's germline CDR1 is LGHDT and CDR2 YNNKEL (reference sequence). J lost 6 bases, V lost 4 bases, and 5 bases had no gene match. CDR3 protein: CASSPKGQDGYTF. The CDR3 DNA reads as TGTGCCAGCAGCCCAAAAGGACAGGATGGCTACACCTTC.

This clonotype was detected ten times or more. The chain joins TRBV5-4 to TRBJ1-4; 9 nucleotides match TRBD1. The CDR3 contains 14 residues. Trimming took 3 bases from V and 7 from J; bases not matched to a gene: 4. From germline, CDR1 is SGHNT and CDR2 YYREEE (reference sequence). The CDR3 DNA is TGTGCCAGCAGCTCCGGGACAGGGAGTGAAAAACTGTTTTTT. This encodes CASSSGTGSEKLFF.

This clonotype was observed many times. The genes are TRBV5-1 and TRBJ1-2; D is unresolved. The V gene's germline CDR1 is SGHRS and CDR2 YFSETQ. V was pared by 2 bases and J by 4 bases, with 12 bases between. The CDR3 sequence is 14 residues long. Written as DNA, the CDR3 is TGCGCCAGCAGCTTAGCCGACCGACGCTATGGCTACACCTTC. This translates into CASSLADRRYGYTF.

The sample holds many counts of this clonotype. This chain uses TRBV18 with TRBJ2-5, with TRBD1 identical over 8 bases. The CDR3 sequence is 15 residues long. Germline lookup yields CDR1 KGHSH and CDR2 LQKENI. With 3 bases clipped from V and 2 bases from J, the junction kept 5 bases outside the gene matches. This CDR3 reads CASSPRTGPQETQYF. CDR3 DNA sequence: TGTGCCAGCTCACCTCGGACAGGGCCTCAAGAGACCCAGTACTTC.

In this sample, this clonotype turned up many times. The chain combines TRBV7-2 with TRBJ2-5; perhaps TRBD1 as D (5 bases). This CDR3 comprises 14 residues. Deletions cut 1 base from V and 2 bases from J, with 8 bases between. The germline gives CDR1 SGHTA, CDR2 FQGNSA. For the CDR3, the DNA is TGTGCCAGCAGCTTAGGTAGACAGCAAGAGACCCAGTACTTC. Protein sequence: CASSLGRQQETQYF. Full variable domain (outside the CDR3, taken from reference TRBV7-2 and TRBJ2-5): GAGVSQSPSNKVTEKGKDVELRCDPISGHTALYWYRQSLGQGLEFLIYFQGNSAPDKSGLPSDRFSAERTGGSVSTLTIQRTQQEDSAVYLCASSLGRQQETQYFGPGTRLLVL.

The chain couples TRBV19 to TRBJ1-2; D call uncertain. The germline CDR1 and CDR2 sequences are LNHDA and SQIVND (reference sequence). With 0 bases removed from V and 10 bases from J, the gap between germline ends came to 9 bases. This CDR3 is built from 12 residues. This CDR3 reads CASSIEGLNYTF. The CDR3 nucleotides read TGTGCCAGTAGTATAGAGGGTTTGAACTACACCTTC.

On this clonotype: A much larger clonotype is one base distant, so this may be a read error. This CDR3 is missing its conserved last phenylalanine or tryptophan, likely due to a read error. The chain employs TRBV20-1 and TRBJ1-5, with D perhaps TRBD1 (6 bases). The CDR3 is 14 residues long. Trimming pared 3 bases from V and 4 bases from J, leaving 13 bases between. From germline, CDR1 is DFQATT and CDR2 SNEGSKA (reference sequence). As DNA, the CDR3 is TGCAGTGCTAGCCCGGGGGGCCCGAATCAGCCCCAGCATCTT. Its protein is CSASPGGPNQPQHL.

This clonotype was counted many times. The V gene is TRBV6-1, the J gene TRBJ2-3; D remains unclear. From germline, CDR1 is MNHNS and CDR2 SASEGT. This CDR3 region has 15 residues. The ends were cut back, 0 bases at V and 2 bases at J, with 9 bases in the middle. Written as DNA, the CDR3 is TGTGCCAGCAGTGAAGCGTGGGGATCCACAGATACGCAGTATTTT. Translation: CASSEAWGSTDTQYF.

This clonotype was observed many times. This chain links TRBV3-1 with TRBJ1-2; 7 bases line up with TRBD1. CDR3 length equals 16 residues. Germline assignment: CDR1 LGHDT and CDR2 YNNKEL (reference sequence). V gave up 0 bases and J gave up 4 bases; unmatched junction bases: 8. In DNA, the CDR3 is TGTGCCAGCAGCCAAGATCAAGACAGGGCTGCCTATGGCTACACCTTC. The encoded protein is CASSQDQDRAAYGYTF. The full variable domain, completed using reference TRBV3-1 and TRBJ1-2, is DTAVSQTPKYLVTQMGNDKSIKCEQNLGHDTMYWYKQDSKKFLKIMFSYNNKELIINETVPNRFSPKSPDKAHLNLHINSLELGDSAVYFCASSQDQDRAAYGYTFGSGTRLTVV.

The CDR3 reads CASPSGRSNQPQHF. The CDR3 nucleotides are TGTGCCAGCCCCTCAGGGCGCAGCAATCAGCCCCAGCATTTT. The V gene is TRBV5-8, the J gene TRBJ1-5; D possibly corresponds to TRBD1 (5 bases). The CDR3 spans 14 residues. The V end lost 7 bases, the J end lost 1 base, and 12 bases lay between the germline ends. The germline CDR1 and CDR2 sequences are SGHTS and YDEGEE. The full variable domain, with the rest looked up from reference TRBV5-8 and TRBJ1-5, is EAGVTQSPTHLIKTRGQQATLRCSPISGHTSVYWYQQALGLGLQFLLWYDEGEERNRGNFPPRFSGRQFPNYSSELNVNALELEDSALYLCASPSGRSNQPQHFGDGTRLSIL.